These 28 T cell receptor beta chains originate from one sample sequenced in a study of a mutant IDH1 vaccine in newly diagnosed glioma. Here immunoSEQ multiplex PCR was the method, and the copy in TCRdb shows in-frame clones only, minus some. The sample has about 33,000 clones, 70% to 90% seen once; the top ten hold over 2.5%. Their recognized antigens are unknown. Time point meaning: week 23, last vaccination. Alongside topical imiquimod, each dose of vaccine comprised 300 ug of mutant IDH1 20-mer peptide. The source was PBMCs, collected from a glioma patient whose treatment included an IDH1 peptide vaccine. The receptors here all came from a man aged 40-49 years with glioma.

This clone is termed medium-sized. The chain couples TRBV14 to TRBJ1-1, with 7 bases fitting TRBD1. Germline V lookup: CDR1 SGHDN, CDR2 FVKESK. Trimming at V came to 1 base and at J to 3 bases, leaving 5 bases not matched to a gene. This CDR3 region has 15 residues. CDR3 sequence: CASSQGTGWDTEAFF. In DNA, the CDR3 is TGTGCCAGCAGCCAAGGGACAGGATGGGACACTGAAGCTTTCTTT.

The chain is built from TRBV27 and TRBJ2-2; 12 bases agree with TRBD1. This CDR3 is 19 amino acids long. V was pared by 4 bases and J by 4 bases, with 13 bases of the junction left unmatched. Germline CDR1 is MNHEY and CDR2 is SMNVEV (reference sequence). CDR3 protein: CASSCGDRGRLSCTGELFF. The CDR3 DNA sequence: TGTGCCAGCAGTTGTGGGGACAGGGGGCGTCTCTCGTGCACCGGGGAGCTGTTTTTT.

This rearrangement joins TRBV7-9 to TRBJ1-4, with D perhaps TRBD1 (6 bases). From germline, CDR1 is SEHNR and CDR2 FQNEAQ (reference sequence). The V gene lost 4 bases and the J gene lost 2 bases, with 11 bases spanning the gap. This CDR3 has 15 residues. The CDR3 here is CASSSYRATNEKLFF. The CDR3 DNA is TGTGCCAGCAGCTCGTACAGGGCGACTAATGAAAAACTGTTTTTT. Using reference TRBV7-9 and TRBJ1-4 for the parts outside the CDR3, the full variable domain is DTGVSQNPRHKITKRGQNVTFRCDPISEHNRLYWYRQTLGQGPEFLTYFQNEAQLEKSRLLSDRFSAERPKGSFSTLEIQRTEQGDSAMYLCASSSYRATNEKLFFGSGTQLSVL.

The chain carries TRBV5-6 and TRBJ1-1, with unresolved D. Deletions cut 7 bases from V and 1 base from J, with 5 bases between. This CDR3 has 11 amino acids. CDR1 and CDR2 (germline): SGHDT, YYEEEE. The CDR3 spells CASRRNTEAFF. DNA of the CDR3: TGTGCCAGCCGCAGGAACACTGAAGCTTTCTTT.

The chain links TRBV4-1 to TRBJ2-2; weak D call: TRBD1 (5 bases). The V gene's germline CDR1 is MGHRA and CDR2 YSYEKL. Between the trimmed V and J ends, which lost 3 bases and 6 bases, there was a span of 20 bases. The CDR3 has 17 residues. The CDR3, as DNA: TGCGCCAGCAGCCACACCGACCTAGGGGTGATAGCCGGGGAGCTGTTTTTT. It yields the protein CASSHTDLGVIAGELFF.

The V call is TRBV30, the J call TRBJ2-3; D perhaps matches TRBD1 (5 bases). V gave up 1 base and J gave up 1 base, with 12 bases separating them. CDR1 is GTSNPN and CDR2 is SVGIG in the germline V gene (reference sequence). The CDR3 totals 15 residues. For the CDR3, the DNA is TGTGCCTGGAGTGGGCACAGGACACGCACAGATACGCAGTATTTT. Residues: CAWSGHRTRTDTQYF.

This clone turned up a few times. The chain uses TRBV5-4 and TRBJ2-3; the D gene is possibly TRBD2 (5 bases). The CDR3 loop spans 15 amino acids. Trimming stripped 0 bases from V and 2 bases from J, with 10 bases between. Germline lookup yields CDR1 SGHNT and CDR2 YYREEE (reference sequence). This CDR3 reads CASSLAGGFTDTQYF. The CDR3 DNA reads TGTGCCAGCAGCTTGGCGGGCGGGTTCACAGATACGCAGTATTTT.

This chain links TRBV14 with TRBJ2-7, with unresolved D. Trimming took off 1 base at V and 1 base at J, with 2 bases between the two ends. The CDR3 is 12 residues long. Germline CDR1 reads SGHDN; CDR2 reads FVKESK. The CDR3 sequence is CASSQGSYEQYF. Here the CDR3 DNA reads TGTGCCAGCAGCCAAGGGTCCTACGAGCAGTACTTC.

CDR3 loop: CASSLGSGKGTGELFF. The CDR3 nucleotides are TGTGCCAGCAGCTTGGGTAGCGGGAAGGGAACCGGGGAGCTGTTTTTT. This chain links TRBV7-8 with TRBJ2-2; TRBD2 matches 8 bases. V gave up 3 bases and J gave up 5 bases; unmatched junction bases: 8. Per germline, CDR1 SGHVS and CDR2 FQNEAQ. CDR3 length: 16 amino acids.

This chain connects TRBV5-6 to TRBJ1-5, with D uncertain. Germline CDR1 reads SGHDT; CDR2 reads YYEEEE. The CDR3 has 13 amino acids. Between the trimmed V and J ends, which lost 0 bases and 5 bases, there was a span of 6 bases. The CDR3 loop is CASSLAGYQPQHF. In nucleotides, the CDR3 is TGTGCCAGCAGCTTGGCGGGATATCAGCCCCAGCATTTT.

V and J are TRBV29-1 and TRBJ2-7; D tentatively reads TRBD1 or TRBD2 (5 bases each). Per germline, CDR1 SQVTM and CDR2 ANQGSEA. The ends were cut back, 5 bases at V and 2 bases at J, with 13 bases in the middle. This CDR3 contains 13 residues. CDR3 amino acids: CSVFRDRPYEQYF. In DNA form, the CDR3 reads TGCAGCGTTTTCCGGGACCGTCCCTACGAGCAGTACTTC.

This rearrangement joins TRBV28 to TRBJ1-1; TRBD1 aligns across 8 bases. The CDR3 has 14 amino acids. V was pared by 5 bases and J by 7 bases, with 9 bases of the junction left unmatched. Germline CDR1 reads MDHEN; CDR2 reads SYDVKM. The CDR3 region has the DNA TGTGCCAGCAGTATCACCCGGACAGGGATTGAAGCTTTCTTT. This encodes CASSITRTGIEAFF.

The chain combines TRBV4-1 with TRBJ2-5, with 7 positions matching TRBD1. The CDR3 contains 13 residues. The germline gives CDR1 MGHRA, CDR2 YSYEKL. With V trimmed by 4 bases and J by 7 bases, 6 bases remained unmatched. Here the CDR3 reads CASSLNRGATQYF. CDR3 bases: TGCGCCAGCAGCCTCAACAGGGGTGCGACCCAGTACTTC.

Notes on this clone: Other DNA sequences in the sample encode the same CDR3. The chain couples TRBV7-2 to TRBJ1-5; D remains unclear. The CDR3 has 12 residues. CDR1 is SGHTA and CDR2 is FQGNSA in the germline V gene. With 5 bases removed from V and 1 base from J, the gap between germline ends came to 3 bases. The CDR3 loop is CASSLSNQPQHF. The DNA for the CDR3 is TGTGCCAGCAGCCTGAGCAATCAGCCCCAGCATTTT. The whole variable domain, remainder taken from reference TRBV7-2 and TRBJ1-5, is GAGVSQSPSNKVTEKGKDVELRCDPISGHTALYWYRQSLGQGLEFLIYFQGNSAPDKSGLPSDRFSAERTGGSVSTLTIQRTQQEDSAVYLCASSLSNQPQHFGDGTRLSIL.

The chain recombines TRBV5-1 with TRBJ1-4; the D gene is possibly TRBD1 (5 bases). From germline, CDR1 is SGHRS and CDR2 YFSETQ. Trimming shortened V by 5 bases and J by 0 bases, and 5 bases separated the two germline ends. The length of the CDR3 is 13 residues. The CDR3 here is CASRGATNEKLFF. The CDR3 region has the DNA TGCGCCAGCAGGGGGGCAACTAATGAAAAACTGTTTTTT.

This sequence joins TRBV7-6 and TRBJ2-7; TRBD2 agrees at 7 bases. V lost 5 bases, J lost 4 bases, and 11 bases stayed unmatched. The CDR3 spans 15 residues. Germline CDR1 SGHVS, CDR2 FNYEAQ. Written as DNA, the CDR3 is TGTGCCAGCAGCCCTACCGAGCGGGGACGGTACGAGCAGTACTTC. Translated: CASSPTERGRYEQYF.

The gene calls are TRBV6-6 and TRBJ2-1, with TRBD2 matching over 8 bases. This CDR3 region has 16 residues. Germline V gene sequence: CDR1 MNHNY, CDR2 SVGAGI (reference sequence). Trimming removed 2 bases from V and 3 bases from J; junction bases left unmatched: 6. In DNA form, the CDR3 reads TGTGCCAGCAGTTACCCCCCGGGAGGGTACTACAATGAGCAGTTCTTC. It encodes CASSYPPGGYYNEQFF.

The CDR3 loop reads CASSPTQNTEAFF. The CDR3 coding sequence is TGTGCCAGTAGTCCGACCCAAAACACTGAAGCTTTCTTT. The gene calls are TRBV19 and TRBJ1-1; no clear D. This CDR3 has 13 residues. V was trimmed by 5 bases and J by 2 bases, leaving 9 bases between them. CDR1 and CDR2 from the germline V gene are LNHDA and SQIVND (reference sequence). Full variable domain (rest looked up from reference TRBV19 and TRBJ1-1): DGGITQSPKYLFRKEGQNVTLSCEQNLNHDAMYWYRQDPGQGLRLIYYSQIVNDFQKGDIAEGYSVSREKKESFPLTVTSAQKNPTAFYLCASSPTQNTEAFFGQGTRLTVV.

V is TRBV28 and J is TRBJ2-2, with 8 bases matching TRBD1. This CDR3 has 15 amino acids. Per the germline V gene, CDR1 is MDHEN and CDR2 is SYDVKM. V was pared by 5 bases and J by 3 bases, with 5 bases of the junction left unmatched. CDR3 protein: CASSLNRGYTGELFF. DNA for the CDR3: TGTGCCAGCAGTCTTAACAGGGGGTACACCGGGGAGCTGTTTTTT.

This rearrangement joins TRBV15 to TRBJ2-5; 8 bases line up with TRBD2. Germline V CDR1 and CDR2: LNHNV, YYDKDF (reference sequence). There are 16 residues in the CDR3. V lost 0 bases, J lost 5 bases, and 8 bases stayed unmatched. The CDR3 DNA follows: TGTGCCACCAGCAGAGAATCGGGTAGCGGGGCGGAGACCCAGTACTTC. It yields the protein CATSRESGSGAETQYF. The full variable domain, in which reference TRBV15 and TRBJ2-5 provide the parts outside the CDR3, is DAMVIQNPRYQVTQFGKPVTLSCSQTLNHNVMYWYQQKSSQAPKLLFHYYDKDFNNEADTPDNFQSRRPNTSFCFLDIRSPGLGDTAMYLCATSRESGSGAETQYFGPGTRLLVL.

The chain employs TRBV9 and TRBJ1-3; D gene unclear. The V and J ends lost 6 bases and 1 base respectively, with 8 bases between them. The CDR3 contains 13 residues. Germline assignment: CDR1 SGDLS and CDR2 YYNGEE. The CDR3 protein is CASTDPSGNTIYF. In DNA form, the CDR3 reads TGTGCCAGCACCGACCCTTCTGGAAACACCATATATTTT.

This clone was recorded a few times. The chain is built from TRBV19 and TRBJ1-1; tentative D call: TRBD1 (5 bases). The germline V and J ends were trimmed by 2 bases and 5 bases, with 12 bases remaining between them. The length of the CDR3 is 14 residues. From germline, CDR1 is LNHDA and CDR2 SQIVND (reference sequence). CDR3 region: CASSIPGYATEAFF. The CDR3 coding sequence is TGTGCCAGTAGTATACCAGGGTATGCGACTGAAGCTTTCTTT.

The V gene is TRBV15, the J gene TRBJ2-1; 7 nucleotides align to TRBD2. This CDR3 region has 19 residues. Trimming took 0 bases from V and 3 from J; bases not matched to a gene: 14. Germline CDR1 is LNHNV and CDR2 is YYDKDF (reference sequence). The CDR3 DNA reads TGTGCCACCAGCAGAGATCACGGCGCAGGTGCTAGCGGCTACAATGAGCAGTTCTTC. Translation: CATSRDHGAGASGYNEQFF.

The V call is TRBV2, the J call TRBJ2-2; D possibly corresponds to TRBD1 (5 bases). The CDR3 is made up of 14 amino acids. The germline V gene encodes CDR1 SNHLY and CDR2 FYNNEI. The germline V and J ends were trimmed by 8 bases and 0 bases, with 10 bases remaining between them. CDR3 loop: CASRRQTNTGELFF. CDR3 DNA: TGTGCCAGCCGTAGACAGACGAACACCGGGGAGCTGTTTTTT. Combining the CDR3 with reference TRBV2 and TRBJ2-2 gives the whole variable domain EPEVTQTPSHQVTQMGQEVILRCVPISNHLYFYWYRQILGQKVEFLVSFYNNEISEKSEIFDDQFSVERPDGSNFTLKIRSTKLEDSAMYFCASRRQTNTGELFFGEGSRLTVL.

A single count supports this clone. V gene TRBV5-1 combines with J gene TRBJ1-3, with D maybe TRBD1 (5 bases). This CDR3 region has 14 residues. Deletions cut 3 bases from V and 8 bases from J, with 15 bases between. Germline V gene data show CDR1 as SGHRS and CDR2 as YFSETQ. The CDR3 DNA is TGCGCCAGCAGCTCCGGGACCCTATGGGACACCATATATTTT. This translates into CASSSGTLWDTIYF.

The chain employs TRBV19 and TRBJ2-2, with 7 bases matching TRBD1. The trim removed 6 bases at V and 0 bases at J, leaving 16 bases unmatched. Germline lookup yields CDR1 LNHDA and CDR2 SQIVND (reference sequence). The CDR3 is made up of 19 amino acids. CDR3 nucleotides: TGTGCCAGTAGCAGCCGGGACAGCCGTTCGTTCGCGAACACCGGGGAGCTGTTTTTT. As protein: CASSSRDSRSFANTGELFF.

The table lists this clone with a count of one. CDR3 region: CASSLDYYEQYF. The CDR3 DNA sequence: TGTGCCAGCAGCTTGGACTACTACGAGCAGTACTTC. This chain uses TRBV7-9 with TRBJ2-7, with D tentatively TRBD2 (6 bases). Trimming pared 3 bases from V and 3 bases from J, leaving 6 bases between. The V gene's germline CDR1 is SEHNR and CDR2 FQNEAQ (reference sequence). CDR3 length equals 12 residues.

The chain links TRBV30 to TRBJ1-2; D remains ambiguous. The CDR3 totals 12 residues. V was pared by 2 bases and J by 8 bases, with 12 bases between. Germline CDR1 is GTSNPN and CDR2 is SVGIG (reference sequence). The CDR3 loop reads CAWSLGNGGYTF. DNA for the CDR3: TGTGCCTGGAGTCTCGGGAACGGCGGCTACACCTTC.